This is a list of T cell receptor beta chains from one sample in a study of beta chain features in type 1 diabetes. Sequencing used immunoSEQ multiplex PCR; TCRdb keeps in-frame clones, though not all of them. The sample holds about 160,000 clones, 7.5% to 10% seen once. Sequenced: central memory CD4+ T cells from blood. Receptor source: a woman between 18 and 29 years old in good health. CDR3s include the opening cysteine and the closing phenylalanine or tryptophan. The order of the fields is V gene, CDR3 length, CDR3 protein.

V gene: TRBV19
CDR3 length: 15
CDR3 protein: CASKKQGQGTYEQYF

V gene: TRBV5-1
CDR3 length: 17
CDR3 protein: CASSWDVAGGTQETQYF

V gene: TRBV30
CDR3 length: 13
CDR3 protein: CAWRTSGRNEQFF

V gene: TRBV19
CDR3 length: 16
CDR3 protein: CASSDGTLGGIETQYF

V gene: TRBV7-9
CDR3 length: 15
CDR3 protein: CASSVQGAPTDTQYF

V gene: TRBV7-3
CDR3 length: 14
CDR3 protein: CASSLGAGGETQYF

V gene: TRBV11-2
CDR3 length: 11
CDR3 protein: CASSRSYEQYF

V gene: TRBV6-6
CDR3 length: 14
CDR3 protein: CASSSRQGRDGYTF

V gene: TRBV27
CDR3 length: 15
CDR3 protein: CASSLGTAQGNEQFF

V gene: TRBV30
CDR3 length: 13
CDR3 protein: CAWTRQGAEEQFF